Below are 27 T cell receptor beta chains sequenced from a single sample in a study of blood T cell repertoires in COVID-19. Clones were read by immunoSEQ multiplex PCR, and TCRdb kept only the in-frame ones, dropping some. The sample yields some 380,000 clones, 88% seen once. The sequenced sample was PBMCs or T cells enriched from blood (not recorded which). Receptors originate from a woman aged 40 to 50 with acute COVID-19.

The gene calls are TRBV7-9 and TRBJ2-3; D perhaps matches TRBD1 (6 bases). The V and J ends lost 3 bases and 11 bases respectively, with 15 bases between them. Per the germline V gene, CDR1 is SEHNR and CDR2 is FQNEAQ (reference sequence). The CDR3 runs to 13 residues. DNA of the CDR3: TGTGCCAGCAGCTTTGAGACAGGAGGCGGGCAGTATTTT. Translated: CASSFETGGGQYF.

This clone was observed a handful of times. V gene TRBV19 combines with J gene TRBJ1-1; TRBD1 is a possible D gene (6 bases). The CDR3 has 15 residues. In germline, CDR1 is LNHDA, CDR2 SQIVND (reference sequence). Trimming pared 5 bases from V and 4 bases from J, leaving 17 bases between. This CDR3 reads CASSPPTGRLTEAFF. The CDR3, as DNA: TGTGCCAGTAGTCCGCCGACAGGCAGGCTCACTGAAGCTTTCTTT. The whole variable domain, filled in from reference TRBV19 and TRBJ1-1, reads DGGITQSPKYLFRKEGQNVTLSCEQNLNHDAMYWYRQDPGQGLRLIYYSQIVNDFQKGDIAEGYSVSREKKESFPLTVTSAQKNPTAFYLCASSPPTGRLTEAFFGQGTRLTVV.

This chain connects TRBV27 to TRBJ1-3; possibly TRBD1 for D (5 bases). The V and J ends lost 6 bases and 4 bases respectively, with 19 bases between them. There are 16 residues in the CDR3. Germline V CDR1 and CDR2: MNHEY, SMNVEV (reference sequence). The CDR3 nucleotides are TGTGCCAGCAGCCCCGCCGGGGGTTTTGCCGGAAACACCATATATTTT. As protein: CASSPAGGFAGNTIYF.

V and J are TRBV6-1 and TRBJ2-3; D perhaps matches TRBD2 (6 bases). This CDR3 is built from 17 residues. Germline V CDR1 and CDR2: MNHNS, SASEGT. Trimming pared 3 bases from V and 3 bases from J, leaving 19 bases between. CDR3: CASSDTGRGYETDTQYF. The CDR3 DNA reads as TGTGCCAGCAGTGATACGGGACGGGGGTATGAAACAGATACGCAGTATTTT.

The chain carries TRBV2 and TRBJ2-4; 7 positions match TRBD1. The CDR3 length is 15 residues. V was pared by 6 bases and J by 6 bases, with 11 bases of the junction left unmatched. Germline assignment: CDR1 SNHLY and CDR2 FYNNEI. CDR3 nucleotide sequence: TGTGCCAGCAGCCCCTCGACAGGGTTAGGAAACATTCAGTACTTC. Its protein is CASSPSTGLGNIQYF.

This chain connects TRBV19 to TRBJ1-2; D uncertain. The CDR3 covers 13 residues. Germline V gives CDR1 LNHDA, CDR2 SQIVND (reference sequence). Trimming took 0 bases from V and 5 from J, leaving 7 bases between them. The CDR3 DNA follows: TGTGCCAGTAGTATAGATCTCTTGTATGGCTACACCTTC. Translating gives CASSIDLLYGYTF.

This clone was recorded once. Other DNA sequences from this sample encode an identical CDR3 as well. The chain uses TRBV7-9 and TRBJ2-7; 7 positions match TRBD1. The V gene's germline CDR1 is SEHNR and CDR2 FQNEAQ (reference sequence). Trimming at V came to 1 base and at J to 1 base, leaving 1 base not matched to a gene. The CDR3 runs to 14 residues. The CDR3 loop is CASSLGTGSYEQYF. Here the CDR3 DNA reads TGTGCCAGCAGCTTAGGGACAGGTTCCTACGAGCAGTACTTC.

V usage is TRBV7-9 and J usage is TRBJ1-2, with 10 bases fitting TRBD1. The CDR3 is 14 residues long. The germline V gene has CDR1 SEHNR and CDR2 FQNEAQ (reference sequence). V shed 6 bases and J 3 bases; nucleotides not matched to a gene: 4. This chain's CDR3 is CASRRQGADYGYTF. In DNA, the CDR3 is TGTGCCAGCAGACGACAGGGGGCAGACTATGGCTACACCTTC.

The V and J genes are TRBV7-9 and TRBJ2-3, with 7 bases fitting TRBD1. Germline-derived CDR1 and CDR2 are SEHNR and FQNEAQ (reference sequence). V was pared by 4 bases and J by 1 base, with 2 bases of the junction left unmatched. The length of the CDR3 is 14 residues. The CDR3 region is CASSSQGGTDTQYF. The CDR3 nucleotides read TGTGCCAGCAGCTCCCAGGGGGGCACAGATACGCAGTATTTT.

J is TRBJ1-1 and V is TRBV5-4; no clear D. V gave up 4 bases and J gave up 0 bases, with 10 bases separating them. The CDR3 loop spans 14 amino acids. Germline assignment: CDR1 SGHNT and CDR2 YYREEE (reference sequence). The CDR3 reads CASSLRAVNTEAFF. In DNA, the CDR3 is TGTGCCAGCAGCCTGCGGGCGGTGAACACTGAAGCTTTCTTT.

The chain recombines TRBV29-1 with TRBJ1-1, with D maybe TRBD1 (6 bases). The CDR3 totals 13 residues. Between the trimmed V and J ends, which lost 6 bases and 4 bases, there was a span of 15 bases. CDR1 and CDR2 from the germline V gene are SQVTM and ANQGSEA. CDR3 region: CSVRRDISTEAFF. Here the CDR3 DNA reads TGCAGCGTGAGACGGGACATCAGCACTGAAGCTTTCTTT.

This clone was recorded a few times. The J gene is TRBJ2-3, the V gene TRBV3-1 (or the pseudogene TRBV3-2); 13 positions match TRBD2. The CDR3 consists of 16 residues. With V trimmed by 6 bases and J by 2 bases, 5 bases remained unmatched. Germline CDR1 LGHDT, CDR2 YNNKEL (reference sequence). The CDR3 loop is CASSPGLAGATDTQYF. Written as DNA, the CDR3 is TGTGCCAGCAGTCCTGGACTAGCGGGGGCCACAGATACGCAGTATTTT.

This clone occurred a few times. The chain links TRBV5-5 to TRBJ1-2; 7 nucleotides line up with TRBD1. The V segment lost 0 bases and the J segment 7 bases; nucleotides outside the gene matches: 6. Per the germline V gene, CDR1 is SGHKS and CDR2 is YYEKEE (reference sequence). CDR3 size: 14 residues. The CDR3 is CASSLGGQSSGYTF. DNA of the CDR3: TGTGCCAGCAGCTTGGGGGGACAGTCATCTGGCTACACCTTC.

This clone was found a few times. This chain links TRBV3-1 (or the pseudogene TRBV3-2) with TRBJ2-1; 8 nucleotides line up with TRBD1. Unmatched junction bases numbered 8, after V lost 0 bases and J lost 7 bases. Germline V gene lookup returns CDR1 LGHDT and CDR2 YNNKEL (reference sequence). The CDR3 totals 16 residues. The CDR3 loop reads CASSQDGRGPRNEQFF. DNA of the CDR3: TGTGCCAGCAGCCAAGATGGCAGGGGGCCGAGAAATGAGCAGTTCTTC.

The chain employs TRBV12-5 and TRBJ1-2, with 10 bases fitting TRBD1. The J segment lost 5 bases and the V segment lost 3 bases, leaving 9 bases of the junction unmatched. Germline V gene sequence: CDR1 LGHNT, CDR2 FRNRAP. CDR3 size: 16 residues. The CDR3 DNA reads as TGTGCTAGTGGTTTAGCTGACAGGGGGCTCGTGTATGGCTACACCTTC. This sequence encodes CASGLADRGLVYGYTF.

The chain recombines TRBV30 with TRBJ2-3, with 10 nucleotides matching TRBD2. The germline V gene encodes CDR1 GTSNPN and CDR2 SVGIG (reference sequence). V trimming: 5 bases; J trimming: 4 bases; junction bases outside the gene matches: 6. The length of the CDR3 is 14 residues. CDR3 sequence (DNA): TGTGCCTGGGAGGGACTAGCGATCGCAGATACGCAGTATTTT. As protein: CAWEGLAIADTQYF.

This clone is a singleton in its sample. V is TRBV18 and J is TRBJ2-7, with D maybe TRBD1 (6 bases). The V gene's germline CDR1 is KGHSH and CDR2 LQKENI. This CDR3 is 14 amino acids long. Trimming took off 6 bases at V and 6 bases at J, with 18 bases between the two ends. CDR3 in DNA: TGTGCCAGCTCCCAAGGGAACAGGGTAGCCGAGCAGTACTTC. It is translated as CASSQGNRVAEQYF.

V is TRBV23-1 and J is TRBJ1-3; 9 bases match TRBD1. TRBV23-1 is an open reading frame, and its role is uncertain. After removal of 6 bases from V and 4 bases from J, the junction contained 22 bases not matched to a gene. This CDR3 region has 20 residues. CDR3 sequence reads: CASRLYGDREYFLKGNTIYF. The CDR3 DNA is TGCGCCAGCAGACTATACGGGGACAGGGAGTATTTTCTGAAAGGAAACACCATATATTTT.

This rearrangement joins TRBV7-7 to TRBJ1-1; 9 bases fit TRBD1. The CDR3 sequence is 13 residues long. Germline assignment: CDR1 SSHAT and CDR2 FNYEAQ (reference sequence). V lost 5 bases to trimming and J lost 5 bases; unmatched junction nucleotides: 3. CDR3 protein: CASSADRGTEAFF. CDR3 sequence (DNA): TGTGCCAGCAGCGCGGACAGGGGAACTGAAGCTTTCTTT.

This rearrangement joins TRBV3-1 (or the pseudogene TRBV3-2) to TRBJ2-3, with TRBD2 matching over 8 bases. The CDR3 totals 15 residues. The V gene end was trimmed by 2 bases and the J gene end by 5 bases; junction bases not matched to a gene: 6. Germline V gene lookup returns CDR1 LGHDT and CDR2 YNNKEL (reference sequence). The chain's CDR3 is CASSQPGGAVDTQYF. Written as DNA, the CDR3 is TGTGCCAGCAGCCAACCGGGGGGGGCCGTAGATACGCAGTATTTT.

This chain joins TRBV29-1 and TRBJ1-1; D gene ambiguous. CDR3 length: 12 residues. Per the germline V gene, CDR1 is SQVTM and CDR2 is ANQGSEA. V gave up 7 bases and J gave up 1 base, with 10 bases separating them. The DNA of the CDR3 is TGCAGCGCCGGACTTCCGAACACTGAAGCTTTCTTT. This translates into CSAGLPNTEAFF.

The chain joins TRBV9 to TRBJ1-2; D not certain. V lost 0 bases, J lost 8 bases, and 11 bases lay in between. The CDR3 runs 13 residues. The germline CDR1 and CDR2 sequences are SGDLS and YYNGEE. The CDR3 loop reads CASSVEYSGGYTF. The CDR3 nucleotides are TGTGCCAGCAGCGTAGAGTACTCGGGAGGCTACACCTTC.

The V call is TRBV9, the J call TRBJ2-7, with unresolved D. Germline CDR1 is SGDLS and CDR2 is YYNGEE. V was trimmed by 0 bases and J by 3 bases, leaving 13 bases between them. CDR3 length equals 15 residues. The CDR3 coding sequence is TGTGCCAGCAGCGTAGAGCCATTCGGTCTCTACGAGCAGTACTTC. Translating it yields CASSVEPFGLYEQYF. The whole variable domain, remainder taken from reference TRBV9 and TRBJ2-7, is DSGVTQTPKHLITATGQRVTLRCSPRSGDLSVYWYQQSLDQGLQFLIQYYNGEERAKGNILERFSAQQFPDLHSELNLSSLELGDSALYFCASSVEPFGLYEQYFGPGTRLTVT.

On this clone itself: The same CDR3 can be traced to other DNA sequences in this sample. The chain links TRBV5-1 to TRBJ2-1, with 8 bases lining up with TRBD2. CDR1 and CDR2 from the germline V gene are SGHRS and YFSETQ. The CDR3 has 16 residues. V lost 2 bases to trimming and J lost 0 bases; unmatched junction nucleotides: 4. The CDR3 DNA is TGCGCCAGCAGCTTAGTAGCGGGGAGCTCCTACAATGAGCAGTTCTTC. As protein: CASSLVAGSSYNEQFF.

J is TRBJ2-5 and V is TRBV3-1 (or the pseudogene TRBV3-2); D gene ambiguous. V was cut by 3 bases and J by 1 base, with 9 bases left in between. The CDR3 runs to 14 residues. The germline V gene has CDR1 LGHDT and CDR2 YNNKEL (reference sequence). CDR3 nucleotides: TGTGCCAGCAGCCAGAGTTACGTCCAAGAGACCCAGTACTTC. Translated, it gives CASSQSYVQETQYF.

The CDR3 reads CASSFERNRGSEAFF. In nucleotides, the CDR3 is TGTGCCAGCAGCTTTGAACGGAACAGGGGATCTGAAGCTTTCTTT. The genes are TRBV7-9 and TRBJ1-1; TRBD1 matches 7 bases. Germline V gene lookup returns CDR1 SEHNR and CDR2 FQNEAQ (reference sequence). The CDR3 is 15 amino acids. V was clipped by 3 bases and J by 6 bases; unmatched bases: 10.

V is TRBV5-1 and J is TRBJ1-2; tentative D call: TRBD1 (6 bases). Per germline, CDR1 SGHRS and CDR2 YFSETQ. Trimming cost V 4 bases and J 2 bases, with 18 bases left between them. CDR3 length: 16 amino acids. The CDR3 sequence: CASSPTITGLNYGYTF. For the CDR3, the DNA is TGCGCCAGCAGCCCTACGATTACAGGGCTGAACTATGGCTACACCTTC.